What follows are 12 T cell receptor beta chains derived from one specimen sequenced in a study of technical replicates of blood from a few donors. The method was immunoSEQ multiplex PCR; TCRdb's version includes in-frame clones alone and lacks a portion of them. The sample includes about 70,000 clones, around 97% of them seen just once. Specimen: T cells isolated from PBMCs. The receptors originated from a human donor in good health.

The chain uses TRBV5-1 and TRBJ2-7, with 11 bases identical to TRBD2. The ends lost 1 base at V and 3 bases at J; junction bases unmatched: 3. This CDR3 spans 15 amino acids. The V gene's germline CDR1 is SGHRS and CDR2 YFSETQ. The DNA of the CDR3 is TGCGCCAGCAGCTTGATTAGCGGGGGGGTCTACGAGCAGTACTTC. It is translated as CASSLISGGVYEQYF.

This clone was counted once. The rearrangement links TRBV14 to TRBJ2-5, with D unclear. V dropped 0 bases and J dropped 1 base, with 9 bases sitting between them. Germline-derived CDR1 and CDR2 are SGHDN and FVKESK. The CDR3 covers 15 residues. The CDR3 loop reads CASSQDPGTQETQYF. The CDR3 DNA reads as TGTGCCAGCAGCCAAGATCCAGGAACCCAAGAGACCCAGTACTTC.

V is TRBV28 and J is TRBJ1-5; D might be TRBD1 (5 bases). CDR1 and CDR2 (germline): MDHEN, SYDVKM. This CDR3 has 14 residues. The germline V and J ends were trimmed by 4 bases and 6 bases, with 13 bases remaining between them. In DNA form, the CDR3 reads TGTGCCAGCAGTTCCTGGACACAAACTCAGCCCCAGCATTTT. Translated, it gives CASSSWTQTQPQHF.

This chain links TRBV5-4 with TRBJ2-1; TRBD2 matches at 11 bases. The CDR3 loop spans 16 amino acids. CDR1 SGHNT and CDR2 YYREEE come from the germline V gene (reference sequence). Trimming took 2 bases from V and 8 from J; bases not matched to a gene: 9. The CDR3 loop is CASSFEWLAGGDEQFF. Written as DNA, the CDR3 is TGTGCCAGCAGCTTTGAATGGTTAGCGGGGGGGGATGAGCAGTTCTTC.

This clone occurred a few times. The rearrangement joins TRBV12-5 to TRBJ1-1; unclear D gene. With 4 bases removed from V and 11 bases from J, the gap between germline ends came to 14 bases. The length of the CDR3 is 12 residues. Looked up from germline, CDR1 is LGHNT and CDR2 is FRNRAP. The CDR3 loop is CASGSTGMRAFF. CDR3 coding DNA: TGTGCTAGTGGTTCCACCGGGATGAGGGCTTTCTTT. Together with reference TRBV12-5 and TRBJ1-1, the CDR3 gives the full variable domain: DARVTQTPRHKVTEMGQEVTMRCQPILGHNTVFWYRQTMMQGLELLAYFRNRAPLDDSGMPKDRFSAEMPDATLATLKIQPSEPRDSAVYFCASGSTGMRAFFGQGTRLTVV.

The V call is TRBV5-4, the J call TRBJ2-1; tentative D call: TRBD1 (6 bases). This CDR3 contains 16 residues. CDR1 SGHNT and CDR2 YYREEE come from the germline V gene (reference sequence). Trimming shortened V by 6 bases and J by 3 bases, and 19 bases separated the two germline ends. Written as DNA, the CDR3 is TGTGCCAGCACCCCGCAAGGTGGACAGAACTACAATGAGCAGTTCTTC. It yields the protein CASTPQGGQNYNEQFF.

The chain joins TRBV2 to TRBJ2-3; no reliable D call. V dropped 5 bases and J dropped 3 bases, with 15 bases sitting between them. There are 15 residues in the CDR3. Germline values: CDR1 SNHLY, CDR2 FYNNEI. CDR3 amino acids: CASSYYYDLTDTQYF. CDR3 bases: TGTGCCAGCAGTTACTACTACGACCTAACAGATACGCAGTATTTT.

V gene TRBV4-1 combines with J gene TRBJ2-7, with D possibly matching TRBD1 (6 bases). With 1 base removed from V and 6 bases from J, the gap between germline ends came to 13 bases. This CDR3 comprises 14 residues. From germline, CDR1 is MGHRA and CDR2 YSYEKL. The CDR3 reads CASSQARQGPEQYF. CDR3 nucleotides: TGCGCCAGCAGCCAAGCGAGGCAGGGGCCCGAGCAGTACTTC.

The rearrangement links TRBV10-1 to TRBJ2-4; a possible D gene is TRBD1 (6 bases). Trimming pared 2 bases from V and 4 bases from J, leaving 6 bases between. The CDR3 is 13 amino acids. Germline CDR1 WNHNN, CDR2 SYGVQD (reference sequence). This CDR3 is CASSETGKNIQYF. DNA for the CDR3: TGCGCCAGCAGTGAGACAGGGAAAAACATTCAGTACTTC.

V usage is TRBV6-5 and J usage is TRBJ2-7; TRBD1 might be the D (5 bases). CDR1 and CDR2 (germline): MNHEY, SVGAGI. This CDR3 is 14 amino acids long. Trimming took off 2 bases at V and 2 bases at J, with 10 bases between the two ends. CDR3 loop: CASSYQGTAYEQYF. As DNA, the CDR3 is TGTGCCAGCAGTTACCAGGGCACAGCCTACGAGCAGTACTTC.

The chain employs TRBV5-1 and TRBJ2-1; TRBD1 is a possible D gene (6 bases). Trimming removed 0 bases at V and 6 bases at J, with 10 bases between. Germline values: CDR1 SGHRS, CDR2 YFSETQ. The CDR3 contains 14 residues. CDR3 amino acids: CASSLGTGSNEQFF. CDR3 DNA: TGCGCCAGCAGCTTGGGAACAGGGAGCAATGAGCAGTTCTTC.

The rearrangement joins TRBV7-9 to TRBJ1-1, with a weak D call TRBD1 (5 bases). V was shortened by 3 bases and J by 5 bases, with 16 bases between the two germline ends. This CDR3 contains 15 residues. The germline CDR1 and CDR2 sequences are SEHNR and FQNEAQ (reference sequence). The chain's CDR3 is CASSLQGGGATEAFF. CDR3 coding DNA: TGTGCCAGCAGCTTGCAGGGAGGAGGTGCGACTGAAGCTTTCTTT.